This note documents a single T cell receptor (beta chain) sequence. Its antigen remains undetermined. Qualities for individual bases were not recorded, and no much larger clone is one base off. For the CD8 naive samples, CD45RO-negative cells were positively selected for CCR7, yielding a CD45RA+CCR7+ population from which TemRA cells were excluded. The donors were healthy, HIV-negative adults with no recently reported acute infections or vaccinations. Every donor was a Caucasian adult residing in Nashville, Tennessee, USA. After blood collection by leukapheresis, PBMCs were isolated using Ficoll-Histopaque density gradient centrifugation and then cryopreserved in the vapor phase of liquid nitrogen. Analytical flow cytometry was used to check the purity and quantity of every magnetically sorted T cell population. Genomic DNA was isolated from every sorted fraction and measured by UV absorbance on a Nanodrop 2000c.

There are 14 amino acids in the CDR3, from cysteine to phenylalanine inclusive. Here the CDR3 DNA is all that survives: 42 bases in frame from base 1. CDR1 is given as MNHNS and CDR2 as SASEGT, both from the germline V gene. V ends up 3 bases short and J 4 bases short, with an unmatched junction base count of 5. Using the deep immunoSEQ assay, multiplex PCR amplified TCR CDR3 regions from genomic DNA. Extracted genomic DNA from each cell subset was spread evenly across all wells of several immunoSEQ 96-well plates, with each plate serving as a replicate. For sorted subsets, about 200 ng genomic DNA, equal to tens of thousands of T cell genomes, was loaded into each replicate PCR. Purified libraries were measured with a Qubit 3.0 fluorometer, size-checked on a Bioanalyzer 2100, and measured again with the KAPA Library Quantification kit. Every immunoSEQ 96-well plate was sequenced on a separate single-read 150-cycle Illumina NextSeq 550 flow cell. The authors' pipeline ran thus. Because the immunoSEQ output held only junctional sequences and lacked quality scores, the filtering could not match the filtering applied to full-length reads. Sequences were annotated with PyIR, a Python wrapper for IgBLAST v1.9, using IMGT germline references to assign V/J genes and CDR3. Reads with weak V/J assignments (E-value above 1e-6), missing CDR3, stop codons, out-of-frame junctions, or ambiguous translated residues were removed. A V3J clonotype was defined by an identical inferred V gene, J gene, and CDR3 amino acid sequence. The percentage overlap between two repertoires was calculated by dividing the number of shared unique clonotypes by the size of the smaller repertoire. Repertoire richness was assessed with RTK rarefaction, the Chao1 estimator, and Recon v2.1 estimates of unobserved clonotypes. Generation probabilities were computed with OLGA for all TCRbeta clonotypes obtained by the gDNA method from a handful of donors. TCRdb retrieved this table from immuneACCESS and kept in-frame rearrangements only. Not all clones are present; in checked studies, unresolved V genes account for under half, and no reason is known for the remainder. From that table come the V and J calls and clone size; the DNA was used to work out D and trimming. A total of some 2,100,000 clones appear in this sample, about 93% of them only once. The top ten hold 1.7% of the sample.

This sample is drawn from a study of shared clonotypes between healthy human individuals (TCRdb year 2020). As for the study more broadly: The cohort comprised two women and a few men aged 18 to 49 years. Each donor's leukapheresis produced roughly between roughly 0.85 and 9.5 billion PBMCs. For each donor, CD4 naive and CD4 memory were each run on three plates, CD8 naive on two plates, and CD8 memory on one plate. Different laboratories and diverse techniques were used to prepare libraries and sequence TCR repertoires, to increase sequencing depth and limit assay-specific biases. To estimate repertoire size and how much clonotype sharing occurs between individuals, the study deeply sequenced the blood TCR repertoires of several healthy adults.

The investigation overall reported the following: Pairwise subsampling indicated that sequencing depth was expected to affect the degree of clonotype sharing among donors. Naive subsets generally had larger estimated clonotype richness than memory subsets. Across four donors, 4.5% to 6.5% of naive CD4, around 3.3% of naive CD8, under 2.5% of memory CD4, and around 0.4% of memory CD8 clonotypes were shared. Clonotypes shared by all four sorted-subset donors showed higher generation probabilities than non-shared clonotypes. The small number of donors limited the genetic and exposure-history diversity represented. Incomplete sequencing was indicated by rarefaction of sorted-subset datasets, despite the large sequencing depth. Only blood was sampled, and tissue TCR repertoires likely differ from those in blood.

The V gene is TRBV6-1 and the J gene is TRBJ1-2, and TRBD1 matches 7 of the central bases. Sequencing was done on a sample of naive CD8+ T cells from PBMCs. The label giving this sample's cell subset or site can be read as: CD45RA+CCR7+. This clonotype originated in a man younger than 35 in good health. Some clones in this sample may be carry-over from other donors' samples. In nucleotide form, the sequence is TGTGCCAGCAGTGATGCGGACAGGCCCTATGGCTACACCTTC. Translated, this is CASSDADRPYGYTF.